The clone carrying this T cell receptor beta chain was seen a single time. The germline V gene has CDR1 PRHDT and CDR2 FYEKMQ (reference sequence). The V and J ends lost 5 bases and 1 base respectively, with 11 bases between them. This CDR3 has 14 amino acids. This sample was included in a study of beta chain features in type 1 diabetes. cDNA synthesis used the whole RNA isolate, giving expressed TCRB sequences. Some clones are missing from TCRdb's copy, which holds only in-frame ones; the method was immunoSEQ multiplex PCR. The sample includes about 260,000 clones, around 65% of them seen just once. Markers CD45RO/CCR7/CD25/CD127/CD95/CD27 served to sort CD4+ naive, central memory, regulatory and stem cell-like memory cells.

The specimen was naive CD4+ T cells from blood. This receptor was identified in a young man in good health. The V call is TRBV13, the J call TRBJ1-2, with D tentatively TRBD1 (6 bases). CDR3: CASSARTVNYGYTF. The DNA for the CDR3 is TGTGCCAGCAGCGCACGGACAGTTAACTATGGCTACACCTTC.